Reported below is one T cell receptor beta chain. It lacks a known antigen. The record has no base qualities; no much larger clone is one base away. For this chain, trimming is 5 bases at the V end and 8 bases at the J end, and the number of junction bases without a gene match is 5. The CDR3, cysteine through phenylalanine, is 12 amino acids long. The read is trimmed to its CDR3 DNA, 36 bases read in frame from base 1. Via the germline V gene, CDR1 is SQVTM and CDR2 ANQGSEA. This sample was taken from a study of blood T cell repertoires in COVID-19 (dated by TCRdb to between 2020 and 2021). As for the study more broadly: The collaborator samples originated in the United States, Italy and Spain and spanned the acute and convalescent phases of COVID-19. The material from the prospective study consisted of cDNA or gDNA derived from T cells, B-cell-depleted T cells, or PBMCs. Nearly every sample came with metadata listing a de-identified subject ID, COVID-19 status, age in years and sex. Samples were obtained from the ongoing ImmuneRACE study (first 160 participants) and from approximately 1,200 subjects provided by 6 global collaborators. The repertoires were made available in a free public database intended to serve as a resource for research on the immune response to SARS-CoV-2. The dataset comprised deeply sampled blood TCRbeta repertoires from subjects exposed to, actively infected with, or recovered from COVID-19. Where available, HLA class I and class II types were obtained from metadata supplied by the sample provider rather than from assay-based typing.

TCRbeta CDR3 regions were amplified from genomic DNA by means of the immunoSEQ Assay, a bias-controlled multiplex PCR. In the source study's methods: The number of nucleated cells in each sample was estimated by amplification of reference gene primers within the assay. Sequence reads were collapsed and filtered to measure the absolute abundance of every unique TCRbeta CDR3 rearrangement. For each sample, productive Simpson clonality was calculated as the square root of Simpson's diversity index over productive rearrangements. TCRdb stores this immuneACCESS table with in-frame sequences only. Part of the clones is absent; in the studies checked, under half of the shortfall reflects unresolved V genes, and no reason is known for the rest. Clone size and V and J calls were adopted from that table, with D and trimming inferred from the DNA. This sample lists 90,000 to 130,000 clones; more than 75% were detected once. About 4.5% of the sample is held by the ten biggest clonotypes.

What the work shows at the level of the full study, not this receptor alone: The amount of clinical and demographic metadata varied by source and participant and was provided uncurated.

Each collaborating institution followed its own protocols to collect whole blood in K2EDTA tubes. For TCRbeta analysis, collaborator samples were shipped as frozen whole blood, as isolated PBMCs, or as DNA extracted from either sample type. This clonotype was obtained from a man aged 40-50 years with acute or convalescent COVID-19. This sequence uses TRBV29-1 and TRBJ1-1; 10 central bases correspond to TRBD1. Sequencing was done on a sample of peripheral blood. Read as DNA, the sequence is TGCAGCGTTACGACAGGGGGCCAGGAAGCTTTCTTT. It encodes CSVTTGGQEAFF.